The sequence of this T cell receptor (beta chain) was determined in a study of blood T cell repertoires in COVID-19. Germline lookup yields CDR1 SGHKS and CDR2 YYEKEE (reference sequence). The CDR3 extends over 13 amino acids. V lost 3 bases and J lost 4, with 10 bases in between. Generated by immunoSEQ multiplex PCR, the TCRdb table keeps only in-frame clones and is missing some. This table holds 87,000 or so clones, approximately 85% found once. Sequencing was carried out using peripheral blood. This receptor was obtained from a woman over 75 with COVID-19, enrolled during active disease. The gene calls are TRBV5-5 and TRBJ2-5, with D unclear. DNA of the CDR3: TGTGCCAGCAGCTCGTTAATCCTAGAGACCCAGTACTTC. Translating it yields CASSSLILETQYF.